There are a few counts of the clone carrying this T cell receptor beta chain. Libraries were prepared by immunoSEQ multiplex PCR; TCRdb keeps only in-frame clonotypes and omits some of them. The table includes over 65,000 clones, 86% detected once. The entry originates in a study of OX40 agonist ivuxolimab in advanced cancers. Looking at the study overall: A male proportion of about 80% was recorded, with mean age about 60 years and range about 20 to 79.

Trimming removed 8 bases from V and 3 bases from J, with 16 bases in between. The germline V gene encodes CDR1 MDHEN and CDR2 SYDVKM. The length of the CDR3 is 14 residues. People who had autoimmune disease history or systemic immunosuppression were excluded. The source material was CD4+ or CD8+ T cells sorted from blood, sampled in a trial of the OX40 agonist ivuxolimab. V and J are TRBV28 and TRBJ1-1, with unresolved D. The sequence was collected from an adult with an advanced solid tumor such as melanoma, head and neck, liver or kidney cancer. The chain's CDR3 is CASHPLGKDTEAFF. In nucleotides, the CDR3 is TGTGCCAGCCACCCTTTGGGTAAGGACACTGAAGCTTTCTTT. Full variable domain (outside the CDR3, taken from reference TRBV28 and TRBJ1-1): DVKVTQSSRYLVKRTGEKVFLECVQDMDHENMFWYRQDPGLGLRLIYFSYDVKMKEKGDIPEGYSVSREKKERFSLILESASTNQTSMYLCASHPLGKDTEAFFGQGTRLTVV.